What follows are 9 T cell receptor beta chains derived from one specimen sequenced in a study of blood T cells in healthy people across ages. Combining a sample-barcoded 5' primer with a J-beta primer mix, a second PCR ran for roughly 7 to 12 cycles. TCRdb reprocessed the 5' RACE reads via MiXCR and lists one record per CDR3 protein. The sample lists more than 650,000 distinct CDR3 sequences, 20% to 25% occurring once. Sequencing used blood. The receptors stem from a man in his sixties or seventies in good health.

The chain employs TRBV29-1 and TRBJ1-2, with 9 bases that match TRBD1. The CDR3 is 15 amino acids. V shed 7 bases and J 4 bases; nucleotides not matched to a gene: 13. In germline, CDR1 is SQVTM, CDR2 ANQGSEA. As DNA, the CDR3 is TGCAGCGCCCTATACTCTGGGACAGGGCCCTATGGCTACACCTTC. It specifies CSALYSGTGPYGYTF.

Only a few counts were recorded for this clonotype. The chain links TRBV11-2 to TRBJ2-3, with 8 bases that match TRBD1. Germline CDR1 and CDR2: SGHAT and FQNNGV. J was trimmed by 2 bases and V by 2 bases; bases with no gene match: 3. The CDR3 totals 15 residues. The CDR3 sequence: CASSLNRGDTDTQYF. The CDR3 nucleotides are TGTGCCAGCAGCTTAAACAGGGGGGACACAGATACGCAGTATTTT.

This clonotype was observed a few times. The V gene is TRBV19, the J gene TRBJ2-5; D is possibly TRBD2 (6 bases). There are 13 residues in the CDR3. Germline values: CDR1 LNHDA, CDR2 SQIVND (reference sequence). Trimming took 5 bases from V and 1 from J, leaving 8 bases between them. Here the CDR3 reads CASSGLIQETQYF. In DNA form, the CDR3 reads TGTGCCAGTAGTGGACTAATCCAAGAGACCCAGTACTTC.

The chain has TRBV7-9 and TRBJ1-2; D gene uncertain. Germline V gives CDR1 SEHNR, CDR2 FQNEAQ (reference sequence). Trimming took 5 bases from V and 8 from J, leaving 9 bases between them. The CDR3 runs to 11 residues. This chain's CDR3 is CASSPSEGYTF. The CDR3 nucleotides are TGTGCCAGCAGCCCATCGGAGGGCTACACCTTC.

This clonotype came up many times. The V gene is TRBV6-6, the J gene TRBJ2-5; D is unresolved. The J call is uncertain, as TRBJ2-7 better fits the DNA end. CDR3 length: 12 amino acids. Germline V CDR1 and CDR2: MNHNY, SVGAGI (reference sequence). CDR3 region: CASSYSSYEQYF. DNA of the CDR3: TGTGCCAGCAGTTATAGCTCCTACGAGCAGTACTTC.

In this sample, this clonotype turned up once. CDR3 protein: CSANRLAGEQFF. The CDR3 nucleotides read TGCAGTGCTAACCGACTGGCCGGTGAGCAGTTCTTC. The rearrangement links TRBV20-1 to TRBJ2-1; no clear D gene. Trimming took off 4 bases at V and 9 bases at J, with 13 bases between the two ends. Germline values: CDR1 DFQATT, CDR2 SNEGSKA (reference sequence). The CDR3 has 12 amino acids.

This rearrangement joins TRBV12-3 or TRBV12-4 to TRBJ2-7; 12 bases agree with TRBD2. J gave up 2 bases and V 5 bases, and 4 bases lay outside the gene matches. The CDR3 contains 15 residues. CDR3 nucleotide sequence: TGTGCCAGCAGTCTACTAGCGGGGGGACCCTACGAGCAGTACTTC. It specifies CASSLLAGGPYEQYF.

This sequence joins TRBV27 and TRBJ1-2, with D possibly TRBD1 on 5 matching bases. From germline, CDR1 is MNHEY and CDR2 SMNVEV (reference sequence). V was clipped by 5 bases and J by 4 bases, with 14 bases between them. The CDR3 extends over 14 amino acids. CDR3 amino acids: CASSRDALIYGYTF. DNA of the CDR3: TGTGCCAGCAGTCGGGACGCCCTTATCTATGGCTACACCTTC.

The genes are TRBV30 and TRBJ2-5; TRBD2 matches 13 bases. This CDR3 has 17 residues. After removal of 0 bases from V and 1 base from J, the junction contained 5 bases not matched to a gene. Germline V gene data show CDR1 as GTSNPN and CDR2 as SVGIG (reference sequence). The CDR3 bases are TGTGCCTGGAGTGTAATAAGGACTAGCGGGAGCCAAGAGACCCAGTACTTC. It translates to CAWSVIRTSGSQETQYF.